These T cell receptor beta chains were read from a single sample in a study of cytomegalovirus exposure and HLA in healthy donors. The method was immunoSEQ multiplex PCR; TCRdb's version includes in-frame clones alone and lacks a portion of them. The table includes about 120,000 clones, approximately 80% detected once. The sample taken for sequencing was PBMCs. Receptors were obtained from a human donor in good health. Both conserved end residues are trimmed from each CDR3.

ASSPTGGGEQY,TRBV19,TRBJ2-7
ASSRDRVVEGYT,TRBV19,TRBJ1-2
ASSLGTVGLA,TRBV11-3,TRBJ1-4
AISGGLAINNEQF,TRBV10-3,TRBJ2-1
ASSLEALSSYEQY,TRBV28,TRBJ2-7
ASDRGRNTEAF,TRBV30,TRBJ1-1
ASTKLLGGAGNTIY,TRBV6-6,TRBJ1-3
ASSMGTGWMNTEAF,TRBV19,TRBJ1-1
ATHRGMAEAF,TRBV19,TRBJ1-1
ASSLSQGASSPLH,TRBV7-8,TRBJ1-6
ASSLGGYNEQF,TRBV11-3,TRBJ2-1
ASSVGTYTDTQY,TRBV6-1,TRBJ2-3
SVRSPQTGGDYGYT,TRBV29-1,TRBJ1-2
SVKTSADTQY,TRBV29-1,TRBJ2-3
ASSFAGGYEQY,TRBV6-5,TRBJ2-7
ASNRQGMTMNTEAF,TRBV4-2,TRBJ1-1
ASRMGGGMGGYT,TRBV28,TRBJ1-2
ASSINLGGTDTQY,TRBV19,TRBJ2-3
ASSSEAGRGNTIY,TRBV5-1,TRBJ1-3
ASSRAGGQETQY,TRBV10-1,TRBJ2-5